In its sample, the clone carrying this T cell receptor (beta chain) was seen once. Its antigen is currently unknown. As originally analysed: ImmunoSEQ output held junction-only sequences without quality scores, so filtering differed. Method: immunoSEQ multiplex PCR; TCRdb's copy keeps in-frame clones and lacks some. D and trimming come from the DNA, and the V and J calls and clone size come from that table. Among about 1 million clones listed, about 75% were seen once. This specimen belongs to a study of shared clonotypes between healthy human individuals. V was trimmed by 7 bases and J by 2 bases, leaving 11 bases between them. CDR1 and CDR2 from the germline V gene are MNHNS and SASEGT. The CDR3 is made up of 13 amino acids. General study results and limits: At large depth, rarefaction still showed sorted-subset sequencing to be incomplete. Naive subsets generally exceeded memory subsets in estimated richness. Limited genetic and exposure-history diversity came from having few donors.

This sequence originates from a man aged 18 to 35 in good health. Specimen: memory CD4+ T cells sorted from blood. The subset denotes: CD45RA-negative fraction. The chain links TRBV6-1 to TRBJ1-1; no reliable D call. CDR3 nucleotides: TGTGCCAGCATGGCAGGAGGTAACACTGAAGCTTTCTTT. It encodes CASMAGGNTEAFF.